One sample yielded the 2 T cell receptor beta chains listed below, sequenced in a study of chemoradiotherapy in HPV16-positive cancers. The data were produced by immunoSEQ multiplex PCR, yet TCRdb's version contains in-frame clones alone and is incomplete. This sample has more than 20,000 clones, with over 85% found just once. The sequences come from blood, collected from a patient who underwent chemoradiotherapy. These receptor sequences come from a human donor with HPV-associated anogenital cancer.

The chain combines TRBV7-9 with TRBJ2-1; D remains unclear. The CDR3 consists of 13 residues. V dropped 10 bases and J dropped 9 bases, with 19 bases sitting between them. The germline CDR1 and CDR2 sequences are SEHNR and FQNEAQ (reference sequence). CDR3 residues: CAMQQGYGTEQFF. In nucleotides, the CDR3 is TGTGCCATGCAGCAAGGGTATGGAACTGAGCAGTTCTTC.

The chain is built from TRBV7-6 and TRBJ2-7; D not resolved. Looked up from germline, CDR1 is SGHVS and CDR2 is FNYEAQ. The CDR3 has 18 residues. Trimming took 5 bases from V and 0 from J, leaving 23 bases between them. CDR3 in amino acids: CASSPRTEPPLNSYEQYF. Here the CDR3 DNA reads TGTGCCAGCAGCCCTCGGACGGAACCCCCCCTAAACTCCTACGAGCAGTACTTC.